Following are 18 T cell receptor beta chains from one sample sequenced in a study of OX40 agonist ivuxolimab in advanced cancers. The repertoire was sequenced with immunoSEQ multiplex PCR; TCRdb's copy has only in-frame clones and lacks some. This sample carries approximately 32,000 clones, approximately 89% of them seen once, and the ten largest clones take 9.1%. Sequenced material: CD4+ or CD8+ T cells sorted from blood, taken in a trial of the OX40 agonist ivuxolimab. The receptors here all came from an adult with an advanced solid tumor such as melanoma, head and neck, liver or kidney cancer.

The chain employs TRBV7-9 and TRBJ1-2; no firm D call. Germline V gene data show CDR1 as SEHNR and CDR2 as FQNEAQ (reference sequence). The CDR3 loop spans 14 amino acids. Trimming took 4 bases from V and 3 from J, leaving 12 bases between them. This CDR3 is CASSSSRGDYGYTF. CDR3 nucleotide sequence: TGTGCCAGCAGCTCTAGCCGGGGTGACTATGGCTACACCTTC.

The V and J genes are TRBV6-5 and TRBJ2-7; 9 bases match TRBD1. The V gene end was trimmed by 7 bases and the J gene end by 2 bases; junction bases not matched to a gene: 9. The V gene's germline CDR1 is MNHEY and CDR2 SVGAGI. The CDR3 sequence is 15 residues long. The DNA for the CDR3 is TGTGCCAGCACCTCGACAGGGGGACGGACCTACGAGCAGTACTTC. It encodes CASTSTGGRTYEQYF.

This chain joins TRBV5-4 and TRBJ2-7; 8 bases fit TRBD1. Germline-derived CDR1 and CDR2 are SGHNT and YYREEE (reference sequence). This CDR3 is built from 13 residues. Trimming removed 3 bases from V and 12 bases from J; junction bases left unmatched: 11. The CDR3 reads CASSYDTGGSRYF. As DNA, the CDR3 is TGTGCCAGCAGCTACGATACAGGGGGATCTAGGTACTTC.

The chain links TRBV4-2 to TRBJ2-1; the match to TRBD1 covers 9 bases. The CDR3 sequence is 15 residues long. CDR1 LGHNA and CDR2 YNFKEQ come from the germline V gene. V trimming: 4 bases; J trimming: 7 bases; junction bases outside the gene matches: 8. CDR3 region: CASSRRDRGTNEQFF. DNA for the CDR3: TGTGCCAGCAGCCGACGAGACAGGGGGACGAATGAGCAGTTCTTC.

CDR3 nucleotide sequence: TGTGCCAGCAGTCAGGAGGGGGTCACTGAAGCTTTCTTT. It yields the protein CASSQEGVTEAFF. The V gene is TRBV6-5, the J gene TRBJ1-1; a weak D match, TRBD1 (6 bases). Germline V gene lookup returns CDR1 MNHEY and CDR2 SVGAGI. CDR3 length: 13 residues. V was pared by 5 bases and J by 4 bases, with 11 bases between.

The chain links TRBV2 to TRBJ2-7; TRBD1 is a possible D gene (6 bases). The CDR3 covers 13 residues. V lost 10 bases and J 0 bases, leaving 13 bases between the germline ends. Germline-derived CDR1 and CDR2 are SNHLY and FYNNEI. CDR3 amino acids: CATEGTFSYEQYF. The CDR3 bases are TGTGCCACAGAAGGGACATTCTCCTACGAGCAGTACTTC.

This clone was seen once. DNA of the CDR3: TGTGCCAGCAGTTCCTGGGAAAGGGTGCAGTACTTC. Translation gives CASSSWERVQYF. The rearrangement links TRBV6-6 to TRBJ2-7, with D hard to call. V lost 4 bases, J lost 9 bases, and 13 bases lay in between. CDR1 and CDR2 (germline): MNHNY, SVGAGI (reference sequence). The CDR3 has 12 residues.

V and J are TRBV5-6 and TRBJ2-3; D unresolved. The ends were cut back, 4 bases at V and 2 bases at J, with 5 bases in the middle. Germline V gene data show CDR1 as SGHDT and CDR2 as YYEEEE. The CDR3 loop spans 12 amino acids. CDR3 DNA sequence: TGTGCCAGCAGCCCAGCCACAGATACGCAGTATTTT. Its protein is CASSPATDTQYF. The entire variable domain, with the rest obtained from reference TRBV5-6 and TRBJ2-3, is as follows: DAGVTQSPTHLIKTRGQQVTLRCSPKSGHDTVSWYQQALGQGPQFIFQYYEEEERQRGNFPDRFSGHQFPNYSSELNVNALLLGDSALYLCASSPATDTQYFGPGTRLTVL.

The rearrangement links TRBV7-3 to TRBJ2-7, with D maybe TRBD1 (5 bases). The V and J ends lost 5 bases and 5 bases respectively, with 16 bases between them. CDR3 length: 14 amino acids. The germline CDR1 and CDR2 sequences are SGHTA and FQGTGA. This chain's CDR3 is CASSQPDRFHEQYF. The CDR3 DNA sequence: TGTGCCAGCAGCCAACCTGACAGATTCCACGAGCAGTACTTC. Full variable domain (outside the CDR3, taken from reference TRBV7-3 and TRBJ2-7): GAGVSQTPSNKVTEKGKYVELRCDPISGHTALYWYRQSLGQGPEFLIYFQGTGAADDSGLPNDRFFAVRPEGSVSTLKIQRTERGDSAVYLCASSQPDRFHEQYFGPGTRLTVT.

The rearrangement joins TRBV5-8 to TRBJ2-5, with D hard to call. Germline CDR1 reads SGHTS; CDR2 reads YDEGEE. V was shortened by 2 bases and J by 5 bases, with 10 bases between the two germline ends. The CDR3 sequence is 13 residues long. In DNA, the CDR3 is TGTGCCAGCAGCTTCGGGCGGTGGGAGACCCAGTACTTC. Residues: CASSFGRWETQYF. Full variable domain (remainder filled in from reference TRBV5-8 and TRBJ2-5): EAGVTQSPTHLIKTRGQQATLRCSPISGHTSVYWYQQALGLGLQFLLWYDEGEERNRGNFPPRFSGRQFPNYSSELNVNALELEDSALYLCASSFGRWETQYFGPGTRLLVL.

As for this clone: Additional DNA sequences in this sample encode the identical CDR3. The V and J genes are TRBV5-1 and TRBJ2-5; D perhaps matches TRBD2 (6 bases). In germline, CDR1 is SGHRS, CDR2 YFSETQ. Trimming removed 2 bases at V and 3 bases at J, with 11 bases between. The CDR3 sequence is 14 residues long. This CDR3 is CASSFGGTKETQYF. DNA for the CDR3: TGCGCCAGCAGCTTTGGCGGGACCAAAGAGACCCAGTACTTC.

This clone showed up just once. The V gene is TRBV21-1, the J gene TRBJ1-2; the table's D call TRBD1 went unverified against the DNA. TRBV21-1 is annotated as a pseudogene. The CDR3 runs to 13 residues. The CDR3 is CASSKSRYYGYTF. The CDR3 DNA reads TGTGCCAGCAGCAAGTCCAGGTACTATGGCTACACCTTC.

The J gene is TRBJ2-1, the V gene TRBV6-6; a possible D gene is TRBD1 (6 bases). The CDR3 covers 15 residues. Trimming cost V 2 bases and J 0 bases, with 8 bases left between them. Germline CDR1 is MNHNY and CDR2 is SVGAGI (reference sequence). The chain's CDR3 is CASSYRRGSYNEQFF. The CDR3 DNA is TGTGCCAGCAGTTACCGCAGGGGCTCCTACAATGAGCAGTTCTTC.

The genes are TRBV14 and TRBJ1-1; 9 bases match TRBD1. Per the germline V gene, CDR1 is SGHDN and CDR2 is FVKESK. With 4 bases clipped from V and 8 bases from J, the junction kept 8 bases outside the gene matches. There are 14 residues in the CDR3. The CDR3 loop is CASSRYVGQGEAFF. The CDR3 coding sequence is TGTGCCAGCAGCCGGTATGTGGGACAGGGAGAAGCTTTCTTT.

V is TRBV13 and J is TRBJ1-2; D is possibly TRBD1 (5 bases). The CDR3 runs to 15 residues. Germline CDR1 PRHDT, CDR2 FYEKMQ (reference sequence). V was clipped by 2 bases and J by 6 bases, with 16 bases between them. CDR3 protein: CASSLKDRDGDGYTF. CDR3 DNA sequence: TGTGCCAGCAGCTTAAAAGATAGGGACGGAGATGGCTACACCTTC.

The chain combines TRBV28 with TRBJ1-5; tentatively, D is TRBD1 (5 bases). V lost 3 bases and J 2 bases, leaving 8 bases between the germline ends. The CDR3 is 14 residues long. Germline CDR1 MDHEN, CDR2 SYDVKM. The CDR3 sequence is CASSFWGGNQPQHF. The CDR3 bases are TGTGCCAGCAGTTTCTGGGGGGGCAATCAGCCCCAGCATTTT. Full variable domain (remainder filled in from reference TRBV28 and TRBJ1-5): DVKVTQSSRYLVKRTGEKVFLECVQDMDHENMFWYRQDPGLGLRLIYFSYDVKMKEKGDIPEGYSVSREKKERFSLILESASTNQTSMYLCASSFWGGNQPQHFGDGTRLSIL.

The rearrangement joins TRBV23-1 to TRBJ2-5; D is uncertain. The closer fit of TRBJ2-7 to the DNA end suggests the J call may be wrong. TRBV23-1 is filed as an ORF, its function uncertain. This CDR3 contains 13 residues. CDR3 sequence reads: CASSQSNSYEQYF. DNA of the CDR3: TGCGCCAGCAGTCAATCGAACTCCTACGAGCAGTACTTC.

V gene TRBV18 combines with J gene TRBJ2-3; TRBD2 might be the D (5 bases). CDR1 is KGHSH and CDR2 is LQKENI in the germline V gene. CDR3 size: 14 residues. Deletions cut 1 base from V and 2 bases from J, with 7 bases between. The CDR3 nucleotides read TGTGCCAGCTCACCACGTCGGGACACAGATACGCAGTATTTT. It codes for CASSPRRDTDTQYF.